This T cell receptor beta chain was identified in a study of cytomegalovirus exposure and HLA in healthy donors. Across the whole study: Genotyping showed around 81% of 300 to 450 donors falling in the Caucasian-associated ancestry cluster. Study-wide results and caveats: Later analysis showed most CMV-associated TCR beta chains appearing HLA-restricted. Links to common viral pathogens appeared, in a later analysis, for several of the most significant clusters. Reports state that TCR beta sequences accurately predicted most subjects' HLA-A and HLA-B alleles.

The germline CDR1 and CDR2 sequences are SGHTA and FQGNSA. The CDR3 is 14 amino acids. The trim removed 4 bases at V and 9 bases at J, leaving 10 bases unmatched. In its sample, this clone was seen a few times. Its antigen is undetermined. Amplification used 60 Vbeta primers and 13 Jbeta primers. Repertoires were generated with immunoSEQ multiplex PCR, while TCRdb's copy carries only in-frame clones and drops some. The data show some 110,000 clones, with 65% to 75% seen just once and over 4% held by the top ten. This chain connects TRBV7-2 to TRBJ2-5; 8 bases are shared with TRBD1. Sequencing used PBMCs. The clonotype comes from a young man in good health and CMV-seropositive. The CDR3 loop is CASSSTGGSAAQYF. The CDR3 nucleotides are TGTGCCAGCAGCTCTACAGGGGGATCTGCGGCCCAGTACTTC.